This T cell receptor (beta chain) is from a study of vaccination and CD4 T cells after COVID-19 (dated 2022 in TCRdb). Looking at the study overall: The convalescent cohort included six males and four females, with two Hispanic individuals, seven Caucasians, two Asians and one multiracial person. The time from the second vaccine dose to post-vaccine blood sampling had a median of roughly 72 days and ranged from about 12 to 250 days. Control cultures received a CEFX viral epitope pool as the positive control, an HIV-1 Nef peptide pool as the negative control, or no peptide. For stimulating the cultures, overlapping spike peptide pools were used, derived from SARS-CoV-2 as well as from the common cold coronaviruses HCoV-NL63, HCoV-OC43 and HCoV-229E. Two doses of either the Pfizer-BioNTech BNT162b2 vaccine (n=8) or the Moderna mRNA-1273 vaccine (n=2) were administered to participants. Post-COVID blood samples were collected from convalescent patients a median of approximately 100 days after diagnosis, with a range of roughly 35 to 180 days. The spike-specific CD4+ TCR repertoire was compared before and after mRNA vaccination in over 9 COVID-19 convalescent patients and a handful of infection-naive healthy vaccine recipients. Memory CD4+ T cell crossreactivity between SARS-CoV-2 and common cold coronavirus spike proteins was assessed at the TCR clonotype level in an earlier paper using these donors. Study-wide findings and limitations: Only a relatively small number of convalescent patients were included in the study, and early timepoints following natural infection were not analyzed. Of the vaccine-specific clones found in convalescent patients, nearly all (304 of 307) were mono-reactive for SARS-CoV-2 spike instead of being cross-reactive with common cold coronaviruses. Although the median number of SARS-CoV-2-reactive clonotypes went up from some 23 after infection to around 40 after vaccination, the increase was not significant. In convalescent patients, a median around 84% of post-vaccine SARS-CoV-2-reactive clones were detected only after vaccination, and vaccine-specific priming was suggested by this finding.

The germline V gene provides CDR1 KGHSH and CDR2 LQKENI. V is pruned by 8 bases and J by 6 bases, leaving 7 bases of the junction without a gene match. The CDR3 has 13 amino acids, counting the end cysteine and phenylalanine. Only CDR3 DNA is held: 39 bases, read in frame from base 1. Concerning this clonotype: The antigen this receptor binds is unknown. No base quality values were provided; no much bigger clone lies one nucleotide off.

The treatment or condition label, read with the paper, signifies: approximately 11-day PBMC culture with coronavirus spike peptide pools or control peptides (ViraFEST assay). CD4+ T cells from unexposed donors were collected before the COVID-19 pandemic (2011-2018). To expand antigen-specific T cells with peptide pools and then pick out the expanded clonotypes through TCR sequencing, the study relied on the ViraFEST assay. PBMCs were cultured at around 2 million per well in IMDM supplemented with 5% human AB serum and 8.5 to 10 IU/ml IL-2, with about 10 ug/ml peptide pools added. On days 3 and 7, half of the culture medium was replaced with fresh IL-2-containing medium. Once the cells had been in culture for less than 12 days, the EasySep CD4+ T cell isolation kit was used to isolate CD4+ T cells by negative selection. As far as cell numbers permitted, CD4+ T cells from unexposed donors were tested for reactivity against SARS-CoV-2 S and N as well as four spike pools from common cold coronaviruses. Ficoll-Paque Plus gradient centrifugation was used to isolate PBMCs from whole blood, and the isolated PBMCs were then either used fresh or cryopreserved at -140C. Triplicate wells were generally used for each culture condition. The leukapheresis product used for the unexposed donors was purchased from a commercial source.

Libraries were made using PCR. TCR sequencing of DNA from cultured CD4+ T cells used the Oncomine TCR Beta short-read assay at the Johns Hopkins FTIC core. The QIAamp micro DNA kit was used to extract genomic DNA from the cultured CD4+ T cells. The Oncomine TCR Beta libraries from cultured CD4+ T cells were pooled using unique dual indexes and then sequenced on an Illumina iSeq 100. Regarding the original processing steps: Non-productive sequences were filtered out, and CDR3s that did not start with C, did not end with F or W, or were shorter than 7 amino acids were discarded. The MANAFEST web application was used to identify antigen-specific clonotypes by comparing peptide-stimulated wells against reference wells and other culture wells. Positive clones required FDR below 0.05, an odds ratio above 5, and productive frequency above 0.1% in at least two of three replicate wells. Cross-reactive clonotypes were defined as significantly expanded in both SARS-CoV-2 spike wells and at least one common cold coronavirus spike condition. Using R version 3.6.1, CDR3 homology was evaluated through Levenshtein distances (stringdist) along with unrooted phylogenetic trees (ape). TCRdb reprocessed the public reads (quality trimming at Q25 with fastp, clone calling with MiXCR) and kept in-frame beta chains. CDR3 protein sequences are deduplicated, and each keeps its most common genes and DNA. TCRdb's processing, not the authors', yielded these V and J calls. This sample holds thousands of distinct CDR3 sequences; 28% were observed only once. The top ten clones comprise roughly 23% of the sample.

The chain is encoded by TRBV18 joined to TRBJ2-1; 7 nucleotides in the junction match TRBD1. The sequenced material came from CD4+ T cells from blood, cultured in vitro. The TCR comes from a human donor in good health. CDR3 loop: CASRQGLGNEQFF. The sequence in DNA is TGTGCCAGCAGACAGGGTCTTGGCAATGAGCAGTTCTTC.